This T cell receptor (beta chain) appears in the sequencing data of a study of Ad26.COV2.S vaccination and SARS-CoV-2 variants. Assay: immunoSEQ multiplex PCR; the TCRdb copy retains only in-frame clones and omits some. The repertoire holds 350,000 to 400,000 clones, 70% to 90% seen once, with about 3.6% in the top ten. Germline values: CDR1 SGHVS, CDR2 FQNEAQ. CDR3 length: 15 residues. V lost 4 bases, J lost 5 bases, and 10 bases stayed unmatched. The treatment denotes: 15 to 20 received Ad26.COV2.S at low or high dose, single or two shots; roughly five received placebo; per-sample allocation not given. Collection of the samples took place on day 63 after the first injection of vaccine or placebo.

The V and J genes are TRBV7-8 and TRBJ1-2, with 7 bases matching TRBD1. The sequencing used peripheral blood, collected in a trial of Ad26.COV2.S vaccine versus placebo. The sequence derives from a person aged 18-60 years who received the Ad26.COV2.S COVID-19 vaccine or a placebo. The CDR3 region is CASSSDRVQGYGYTF. The DNA for the CDR3 is TGTGCCAGCAGCTCTGACAGGGTACAGGGGTATGGCTACACCTTC.